This T cell receptor (beta chain) was found in a study of identical twins. The study, taken as a whole, reports: Invariant populations such as MAIT and iNKT cells could partly muddle zero-insertion analyses.

TCRdb passed the 5' RACE reads through MiXCR, listing each CDR3 protein once. The profile shows 260,000 or so distinct CDR3 sequences, 7.5% of them singletons. This clonotype was picked up many times. The target antigen is unknown. V dropped 9 bases and J dropped 0; count of bases not matched to a gene: 3. CDR3 size: 16 residues. The germline CDR1 and CDR2 sequences are KGHDR and SFDVKD. These data were also reused for a study on yellow fever vaccine responses in identical twins.

The sample consisted of CD8+ T cells sorted from blood. The chain employs TRBV24-1 and TRBJ2-1; 14 bases agree with TRBD2. The TCR comes from a woman under 30 in good health. CDR3 nucleotides: TGTGCCACCTCGGGGACTAGCGGGAGCTCCTACAATGAGCAGTTCTTC. This sequence encodes CATSGTSGSSYNEQFF.